Below, one T cell receptor beta chain is given with its context. This record comes from a study of blood T cell repertoires in COVID-19. In the study overall: T cells, B-cell-depleted T cells, or PBMCs provided the cDNA or gDNA that served as material.

Sequenced by immunoSEQ multiplex PCR; TCRdb stores in-frame clones only, minus some. The repertoire holds around 310,000 clones, approximately 90% seen once, with roughly 4% in the top ten. Germline values: CDR1 LGHDT, CDR2 YNNKEL (reference sequence). CDR3 length: 15 amino acids. The V and J ends lost 2 bases and 5 bases, in that order; junction bases with no gene match: 7. The receptor comes from a woman aged 50 to 65 with active or convalescent COVID-19. The chain couples TRBV3-1 (or the pseudogene TRBV3-2) to TRBJ2-5; TRBD2 agrees at 8 bases. The sample consisted of peripheral blood. As DNA, the CDR3 is TGTGCCAGCAGCCAAACGGGGGGGGTTGGGGAGACCCAGTACTTC. It codes for CASSQTGGVGETQYF.